This T cell receptor (beta chain) was retrieved from a study of blood T cell repertoires in COVID-19. Background on the study: There were acute and convalescent COVID-19 samples, and they came from the United States, Italy and Spain. From T cells, B-cell-depleted T cells, or PBMCs came the material, which was cDNA or gDNA.

In the source study's methods: Amplified reference gene primers provided the basis for estimating nucleated cell counts. Profiling relied on immunoSEQ multiplex PCR, and the TCRdb table lists in-frame clones only, not all of them. That table furnishes V, J and clone size, whereas the DNA furnished D and trimming. The table includes under 150,000 clones, 75% to 90% detected once. This TCR derives from a woman in her forties with acute or convalescent COVID-19. Material: peripheral blood.

For the CDR3, the DNA is TGTGCCAGCAGCCAAGGACAGGGGGCCTCGGGTGGCTACACCTTC. This translates into CASSQGQGASGGYTF. The chain employs TRBV4-2 and TRBJ1-2; 10 bases are shared with TRBD1. The CDR3 length is 15 residues. Germline CDR1 LGHNA, CDR2 YNFKEQ. Germline trimming cut 1 base from V and 7 bases from J; bases unmatched to any gene: 6.